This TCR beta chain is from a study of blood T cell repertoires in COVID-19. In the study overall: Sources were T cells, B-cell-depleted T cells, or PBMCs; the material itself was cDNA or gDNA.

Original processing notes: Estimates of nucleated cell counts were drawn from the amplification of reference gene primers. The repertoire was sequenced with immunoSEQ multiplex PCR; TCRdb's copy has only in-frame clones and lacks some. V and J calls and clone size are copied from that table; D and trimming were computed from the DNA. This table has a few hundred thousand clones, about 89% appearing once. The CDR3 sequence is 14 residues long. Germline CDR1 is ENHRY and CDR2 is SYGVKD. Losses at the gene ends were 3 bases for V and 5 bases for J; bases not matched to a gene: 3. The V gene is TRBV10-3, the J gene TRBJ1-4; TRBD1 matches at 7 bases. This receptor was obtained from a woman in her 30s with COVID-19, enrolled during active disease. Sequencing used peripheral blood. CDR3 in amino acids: CAISDPTGNEKLFF. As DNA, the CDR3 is TGTGCCATCAGTGACCCGACAGGGAATGAAAAACTGTTTTTT.